A selection of T cell receptor beta chains follows, all from one sample in a study of cytomegalovirus exposure and HLA in healthy donors. This table comes from immunoSEQ multiplex PCR, and its TCRdb copy is limited to in-frame clones, with some not included. The sample has 90,000 to 150,000 clones, less than 85% seen once; the top ten hold 15% to 20%. Sequencing input: PBMCs. Receptors were obtained from a man between 50 and 59 years old in good health and CMV-seropositive. Both conserved end residues are trimmed from each CDR3. Each record gives: V gene, CDR3 protein.

>TRBV11-2
ASSLDPGGYADTQY
>TRBV6-6
ASSYGGASWNEQF
>TRBV7-2
ASSIALAGIKDTQY
>TRBV5-1
ASSRGLAGSPSTDTQY
>TRBV6-5
ASSYSTGASYNEQF
>TRBV7-9
ASSTPSGGENTIY
>TRBV15
ATSRDRTGEDTQY
>TRBV29-1
SVEKVGTGGASEQF
>TRBV6-1
ASSETGTYGRNEKLF
>TRBV6-1
ASSEEASGSYEQY
>TRBV5-8
ASTNAGTDSNEKLF
>TRBV28
ASIMARRGSNQPQH
>TRBV2
ARRSGSHNEQF
>TRBV19
ASSIAGQKAF
>TRBV18
ASSPQLSSEETQY
>TRBV10-2
ASSEGGEQY
>TRBV28
ASSLVGGGYEQY
>TRBV2
ASMGQQYNEQF
>TRBV10-1
ASSDGGGEYEQY
>TRBV5-1
ASSLDSWSYEQY
>TRBV27
ASSLSRTAYKSGQETQY
>TRBV19
ASVGGIGALH
>TRBV27
ASSLFRGNSPLH
>TRBV2
ASWAREETQY
>TRBV7-2
ASSRGATASNEKLF
>TRBV18
ASSPRRQANYGYT
>TRBV6-4
ASMTGVATDTQY
>TRBV10-2
ASSESGQGYNEQF
>TRBV14
ASSQNWDRGVYGYT
>TRBV25-1
AYSTGNYNEQF
>TRBV2
ASSLQGLLEETQY
>TRBV11-2
ASSSVLRGGSYEQY
>TRBV28
ASRTDQGGEQY
>TRBV11-2
ASSLDPGDGYT
>TRBV18
ASSTSLAGGYNEQF
>TRBV10-2
ASSESGAYNQPQH
>TRBV2
ASSGGRADTQY
>TRBV5-1
ASSLVGHYEQY
>TRBV18
ASSPDRGFTEAF
>TRBV11-3
ASSSRQGQETQY
>TRBV7-2
ASSSGTSGGQGAQY
>TRBV2
ASSSQGQGNQPQH
>TRBV27
ASSKGASQPQH
>TRBV19
ASSTGPRSTDTQY
>TRBV28
ASSSIRQGNGYT
>TRBV18
ASCRDSLSGEQF
>TRBV21-1
ASSGGRNGLAENTEAF
>TRBV19
ASNGQGTDTQY
>TRBV5-6
ASSLNSNYGYT
>TRBV18
ASSPPGLSTSGAYEQY
>TRBV6-6
ASSYRTEGGEKLF
>TRBV5-6
ASSFLQGGEKLF